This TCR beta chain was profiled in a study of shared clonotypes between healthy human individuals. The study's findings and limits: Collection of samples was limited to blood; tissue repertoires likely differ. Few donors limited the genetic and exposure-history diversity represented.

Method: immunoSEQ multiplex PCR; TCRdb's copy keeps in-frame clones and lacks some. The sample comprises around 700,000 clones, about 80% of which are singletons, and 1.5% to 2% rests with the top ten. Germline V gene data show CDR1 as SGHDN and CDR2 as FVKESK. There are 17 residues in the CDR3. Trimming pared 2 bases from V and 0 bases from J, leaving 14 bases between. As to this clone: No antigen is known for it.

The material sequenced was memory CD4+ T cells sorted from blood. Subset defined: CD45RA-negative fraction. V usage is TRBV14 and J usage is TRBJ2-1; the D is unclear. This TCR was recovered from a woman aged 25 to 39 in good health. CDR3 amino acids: CASSQKSPRISYNEQFF. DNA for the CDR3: TGTGCCAGCAGCCAAAAAAGTCCCCGGATCTCCTACAATGAGCAGTTCTTC.